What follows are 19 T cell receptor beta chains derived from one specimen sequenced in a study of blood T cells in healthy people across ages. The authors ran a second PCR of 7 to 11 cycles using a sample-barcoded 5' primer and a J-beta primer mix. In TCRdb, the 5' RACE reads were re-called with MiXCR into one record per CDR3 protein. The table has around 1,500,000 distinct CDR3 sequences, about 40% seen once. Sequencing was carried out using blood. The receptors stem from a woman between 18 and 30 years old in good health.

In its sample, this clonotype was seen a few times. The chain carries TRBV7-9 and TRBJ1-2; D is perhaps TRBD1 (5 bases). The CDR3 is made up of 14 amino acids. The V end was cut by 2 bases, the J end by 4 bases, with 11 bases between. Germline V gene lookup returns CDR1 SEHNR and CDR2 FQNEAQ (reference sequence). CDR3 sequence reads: CASSLQGRGYGYTF. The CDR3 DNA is TGTGCCAGCAGCTTACAGGGACGCGGCTATGGCTACACCTTC.

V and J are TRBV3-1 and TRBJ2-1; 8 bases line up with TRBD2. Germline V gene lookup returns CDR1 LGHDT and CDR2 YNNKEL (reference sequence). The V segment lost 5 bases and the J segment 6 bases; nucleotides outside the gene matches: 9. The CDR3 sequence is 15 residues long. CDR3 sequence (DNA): TGTGCCAGCAGCACCCGACTAGCGCAATTCAATGAGCAGTTCTTC. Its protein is CASSTRLAQFNEQFF.

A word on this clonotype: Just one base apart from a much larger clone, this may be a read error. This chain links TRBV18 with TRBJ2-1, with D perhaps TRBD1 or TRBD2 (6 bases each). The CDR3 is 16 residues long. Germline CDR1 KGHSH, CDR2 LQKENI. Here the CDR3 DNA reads TGTGCCAGCTCACCAGGGGGGCCAATATTTTTGAATGAGCGGTTCTTC. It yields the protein CASSPGGPIFLNERFF.

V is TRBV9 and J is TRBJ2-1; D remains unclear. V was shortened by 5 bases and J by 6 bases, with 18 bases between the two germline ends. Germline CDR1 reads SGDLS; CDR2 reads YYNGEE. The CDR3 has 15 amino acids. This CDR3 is CASSPTPGIGNEQFF. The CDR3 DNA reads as TGTGCCAGCAGTCCTACGCCCGGAATCGGCAATGAGCAGTTCTTC.

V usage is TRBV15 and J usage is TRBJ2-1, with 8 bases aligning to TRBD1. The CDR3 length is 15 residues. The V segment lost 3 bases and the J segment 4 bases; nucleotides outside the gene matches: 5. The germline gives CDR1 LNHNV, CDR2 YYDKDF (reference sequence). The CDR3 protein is CATSRPGTGYNEQFF. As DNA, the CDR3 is TGTGCCACCAGCAGGCCTGGGACAGGTTACAATGAGCAGTTCTTC.

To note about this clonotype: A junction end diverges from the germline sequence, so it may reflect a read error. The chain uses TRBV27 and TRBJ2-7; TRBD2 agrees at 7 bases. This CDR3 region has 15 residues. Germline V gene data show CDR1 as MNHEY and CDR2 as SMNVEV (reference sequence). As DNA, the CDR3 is TGTGCCAGCAGCTCCCCGACGACTAGCTCCGACGAGCAGTACTTC. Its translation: CASSSPTTSSDEQYF.

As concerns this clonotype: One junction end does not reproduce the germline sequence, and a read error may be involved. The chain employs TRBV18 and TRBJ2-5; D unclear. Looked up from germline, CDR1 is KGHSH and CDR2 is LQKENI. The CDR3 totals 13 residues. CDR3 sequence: CAGSPVSQETQYF. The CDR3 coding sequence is TGTGCCGGCTCACCGGTTTCCCAAGAGACCCAGTACTTC.

The CDR3 DNA reads as TGTGCCAGCAGCTTAAGCCAGGACGGTTCACCCCTCCACTTT. The encoded protein is CASSLSQDGSPLHF. J is TRBJ1-6 and V is TRBV7-9; D is ambiguous. With 2 bases removed from V and 9 bases from J, the gap between germline ends came to 11 bases. This CDR3 comprises 14 residues. In germline, CDR1 is SEHNR, CDR2 FQNEAQ (reference sequence).

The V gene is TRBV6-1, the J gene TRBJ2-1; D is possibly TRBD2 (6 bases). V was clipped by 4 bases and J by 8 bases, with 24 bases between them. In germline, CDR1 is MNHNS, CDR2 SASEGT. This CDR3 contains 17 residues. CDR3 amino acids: CASSAESGRNTPHEQFF. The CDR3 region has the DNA TGTGCCAGCAGTGCCGAATCTGGGAGGAACACACCCCATGAGCAGTTCTTC.

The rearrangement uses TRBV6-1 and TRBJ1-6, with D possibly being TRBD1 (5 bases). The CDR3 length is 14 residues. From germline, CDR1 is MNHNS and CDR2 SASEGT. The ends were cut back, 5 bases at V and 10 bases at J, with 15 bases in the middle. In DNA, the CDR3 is TGTGCCAGCAGTCGCCCTAAGGGGTCCTCACCCCTCCACTTT. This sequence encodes CASSRPKGSSPLHF.

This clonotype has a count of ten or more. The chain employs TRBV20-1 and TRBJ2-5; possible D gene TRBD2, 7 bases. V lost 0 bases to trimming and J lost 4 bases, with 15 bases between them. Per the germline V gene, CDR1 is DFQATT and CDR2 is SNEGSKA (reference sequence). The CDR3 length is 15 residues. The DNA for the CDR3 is TGCAGTGCTAGAGAACCAGGACAGCGGGGAGAGACCCAGTACTTC. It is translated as CSAREPGQRGETQYF.

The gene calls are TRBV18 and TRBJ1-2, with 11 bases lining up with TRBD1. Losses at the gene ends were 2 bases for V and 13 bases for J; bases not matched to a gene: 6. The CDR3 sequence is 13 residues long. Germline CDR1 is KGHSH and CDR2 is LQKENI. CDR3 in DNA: TGTGCCAGCTCACCAGGGACAGGGGGTACCTGCACCTTC. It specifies CASSPGTGGTCTF.

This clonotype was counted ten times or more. The CDR3 region has the DNA TGTGCCAGCAAGGGTGCAGGGACGGGAATCTACGAGCAGTACTTC. This encodes CASKGAGTGIYEQYF. The chain joins TRBV28 to TRBJ2-7; D tentatively fits TRBD1 or TRBD2 (5 bases each). Germline V gives CDR1 MDHEN, CDR2 SYDVKM. The V and J ends lost 7 bases and 3 bases respectively, with 19 bases between them. The CDR3 is 15 residues long.

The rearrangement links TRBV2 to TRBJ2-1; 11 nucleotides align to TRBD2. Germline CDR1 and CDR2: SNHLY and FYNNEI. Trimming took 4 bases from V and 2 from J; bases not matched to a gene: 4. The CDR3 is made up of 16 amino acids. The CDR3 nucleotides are TGTGCCAGCAGTGGGCCGACTAGCGGGGCCTACAATGAGCAGTTCTTC. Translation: CASSGPTSGAYNEQFF.

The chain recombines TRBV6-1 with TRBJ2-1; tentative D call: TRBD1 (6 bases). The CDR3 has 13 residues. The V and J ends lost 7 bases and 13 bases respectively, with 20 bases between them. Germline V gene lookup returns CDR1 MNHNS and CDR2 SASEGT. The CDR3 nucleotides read TGTGCCAGCACCTTAATAGGGGGAGAGACCCAGTTCTTC. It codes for CASTLIGGETQFF.

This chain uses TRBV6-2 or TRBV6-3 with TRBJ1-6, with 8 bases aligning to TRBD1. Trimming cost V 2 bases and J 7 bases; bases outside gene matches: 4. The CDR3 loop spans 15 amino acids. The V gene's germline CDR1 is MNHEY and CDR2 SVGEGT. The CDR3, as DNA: TGTGCCAGCAGTTACCAGGGGGCTGGGAATTCACCCCTCCACTTT. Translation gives CASSYQGAGNSPLHF.

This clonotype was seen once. The CDR3: CASSRVSSTEAFF. The DNA for the CDR3 is TGTGCCAGCAGCCGAGTCAGTAGCACTGAAGCTTTCTTT. The chain employs TRBV14 and TRBJ1-1, with D hard to call. The germline gives CDR1 SGHDN, CDR2 FVKESK. This CDR3 has 13 amino acids. V gave up 4 bases and J gave up 4 bases, with 10 bases separating them.

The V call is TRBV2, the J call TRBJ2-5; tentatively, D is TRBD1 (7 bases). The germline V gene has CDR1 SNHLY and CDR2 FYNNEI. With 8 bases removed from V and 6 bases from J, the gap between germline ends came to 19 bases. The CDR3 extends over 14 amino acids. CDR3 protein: CASERGLGGKTQYF. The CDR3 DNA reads TGTGCCAGCGAGAGGGGGCTCGGGGGAAAGACCCAGTACTTC.

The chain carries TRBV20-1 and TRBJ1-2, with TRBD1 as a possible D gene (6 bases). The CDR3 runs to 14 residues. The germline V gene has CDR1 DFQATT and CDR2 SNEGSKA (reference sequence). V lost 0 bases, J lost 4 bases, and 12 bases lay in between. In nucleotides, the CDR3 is TGCAGTGCTAGAGATAGGGGGGAGGGCTATGGCTACACCTTC. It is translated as CSARDRGEGYGYTF.